The present entry profiles one T cell receptor (beta chain) with its context. This clonotype was found many times. Which antigen it targets is not known. No base quality information exists; no much larger clone differs at one position. Sequencing relied on an Illumina HiSeq 2500. Quantitative 5'-RACE with molecular barcodes was the method used to prepare the TCR beta libraries. The study's own analysis went as follows. To identify disease-linked TCR variants, a new computational method was used, one built on a probabilistic model of VDJ rearrangement. TCRdb cleaned the public reads at Q25 with fastp, built clones with MiXCR and kept in-frame beta chains. For every CDR3 protein sequence, its rows merge into one entry that carries the most common genes and DNA. The V and J calls shown here were made by TCRdb, not taken from the authors' results. This sample has 200,000 or so distinct CDR3 sequences in its table, and around a sixth of those were observed once. The top ten clones comprise more than 3.5% of the sample.

The junction carries 19 bases between V and J, which are trimmed by 4 bases and 0 bases respectively. The CDR3 covers 17 residues, taking in both the cysteine and the phenylalanine. This entry keeps only the CDR3 DNA: 51 bases, framed from base 1. Taken from the germline V gene, the CDR1 and CDR2 loops are SGHVS and FQNEAQ. This sample stems from a study of CD8 T cells in ankylosing spondylitis (dated by TCRdb to 2016 to 2017). Regarding the research as a whole: The study set out to find disease-linked TCR variants by profiling T cell receptor beta repertoires in ankylosing spondylitis patients and healthy donors. Peripheral blood was sampled, and synovial fluid was additionally collected from ankylosing spondylitis patients. The full study cohort comprised about 24 ankylosing spondylitis patients and 85 to 120 healthy donors. The research as a whole found: Blood from ankylosing spondylitis patients appeared to be characterized by a TCR beta motif composed of 7 to 9 highly homologous amino acid variants. The disease-linked clones were reported to be significantly enriched in matched synovial fluid samples from ankylosing spondylitis patients. Some motif variants were previously reported in synovial fluid and blood of reactive arthritis patients, suggesting common disease-initiation mechanisms. In peripheral blood, the disease-linked clones were found at relatively low frequencies and had a CD8+ phenotype.

The receptor was derived from a male donor aged 5 to 29 with ankylosing spondylitis or in good health (not recorded which). Donor details come from another sample of the same person, matched by shared clones. The chain employs TRBV7-8 and TRBJ2-7, with a weak D call of TRBD1 (5 bases match). The sequencing sample was made of blood, either unsorted or a sorted T cell fraction (not recorded which). The CDR3 in this case is CASSSREVTVTSYEQYF. The nucleotides are TGTGCCAGCAGCTCAAGAGAGGTGACAGTGACCTCCTACGAGCAGTACTTC.